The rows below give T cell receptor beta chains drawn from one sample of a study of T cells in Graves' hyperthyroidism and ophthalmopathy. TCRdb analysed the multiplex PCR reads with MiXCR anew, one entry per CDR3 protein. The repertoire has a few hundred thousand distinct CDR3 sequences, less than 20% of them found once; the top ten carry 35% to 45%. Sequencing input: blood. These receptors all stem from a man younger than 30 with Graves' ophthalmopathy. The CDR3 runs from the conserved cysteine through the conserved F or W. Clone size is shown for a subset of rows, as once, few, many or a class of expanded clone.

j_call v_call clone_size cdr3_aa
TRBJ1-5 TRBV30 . CAWSVLDNQPQHF
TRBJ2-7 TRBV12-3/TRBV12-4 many CASSLAGGNYEQYF
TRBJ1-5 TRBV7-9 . CAGSFGRASGTTNQPQHF
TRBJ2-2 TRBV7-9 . CASSQKDRGRTGELFF
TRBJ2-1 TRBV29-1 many CSTEDVIGNEQFF
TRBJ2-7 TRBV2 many CASSGGTLATSYEQYF
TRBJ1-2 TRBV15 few CATSRDRFDGKVYGYTF
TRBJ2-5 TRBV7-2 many CASSPGQGQGTQYF
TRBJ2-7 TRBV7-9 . CASSQKQGNSYEQYF
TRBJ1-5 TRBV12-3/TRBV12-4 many CASSFSLQPQHF
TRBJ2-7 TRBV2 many CASHVAVSYEQYF
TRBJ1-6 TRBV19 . CASSPGQGRSYNSPLHF
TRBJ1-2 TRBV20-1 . CSAETGENYGYTF
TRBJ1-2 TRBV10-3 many CAISDQTDSSYGYTF
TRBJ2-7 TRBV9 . CASSVGGGGASYEQYF
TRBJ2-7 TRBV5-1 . CASSTVGYEQYF
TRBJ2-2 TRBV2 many CASKTEGAGGELFF
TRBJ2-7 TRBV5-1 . CASSTGNLPYEQYF
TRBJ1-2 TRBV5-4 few CASSLVAAGRHGYTF
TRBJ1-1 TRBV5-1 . CANSWSRGGISEAFF
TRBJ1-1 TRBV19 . CASSTGHQSTEAFF
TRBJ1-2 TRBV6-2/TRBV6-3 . CASSSPGRSSGYTF
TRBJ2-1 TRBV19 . CASSIIRGGSSYNEQFF
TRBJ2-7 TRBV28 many CASSSNPPPTGWDEQYF
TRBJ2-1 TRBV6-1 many CASSSQGTAYNEQFF
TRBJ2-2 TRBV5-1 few CASSLGRDRNTGELFF
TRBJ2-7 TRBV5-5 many CASSYPIGRDKGYEQYF
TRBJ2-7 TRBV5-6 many CASSSTGTTYEQYF
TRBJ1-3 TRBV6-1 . CASSRFGGNTIYF
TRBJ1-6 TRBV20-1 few CSASLAAGPRFEYNSPLHF
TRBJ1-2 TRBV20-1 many CSALDRAQGYTF
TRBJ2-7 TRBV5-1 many CASSLDEVFKDEQYF
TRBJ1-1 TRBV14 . CASGQYSNTEAFF
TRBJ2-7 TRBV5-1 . CASSLGGGHEYEQYF
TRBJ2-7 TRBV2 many CASSGEPYEQYF
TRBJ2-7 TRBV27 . CASSLSGGLYEQYF
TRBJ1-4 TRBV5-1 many CASSRMTGPSEKLFF
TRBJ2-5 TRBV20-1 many CSAWMLGRETQYF
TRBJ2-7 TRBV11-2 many CASSPPGLEQYF
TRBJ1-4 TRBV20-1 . CSAPTGEEEKLFF
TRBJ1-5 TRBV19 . CASRSIRNYNQPQHF